This entry lists 29 T cell receptor beta chains sequenced from one sample in a study of shared clonotypes between healthy human individuals. TCRdb keeps only in-frame clones here, not all; method: immunoSEQ multiplex PCR. The table has about 2.4 million clones, 93% seen once. Sequenced: naive CD4+ T cells from PBMCs. Subset in this sample: CD45RA+ positively selected. These receptors came from a man between 18 and 35 years old in good health. Some clones in this sample may be carry-over from other donors' samples.

On this clone: This sample also contains other DNA sequences that code for the same CDR3. The V and J genes are TRBV6-5 and TRBJ1-3; a weak D match, TRBD1 (5 bases). Germline CDR1 and CDR2: MNHEY and SVGAGI. CDR3 length: 14 amino acids. V lost 2 bases and J 4 bases, leaving 9 bases between the germline ends. The CDR3 protein is CASSYGGTGNTIYF. CDR3 in DNA: TGTGCCAGCAGTTACGGCGGGACGGGAAACACCATATATTTT.

About this clone: The same CDR3 also results from other DNA sequences found in this sample. The chain combines TRBV5-1 with TRBJ1-2, with a tentative D call TRBD1 (5 bases). V was trimmed by 4 bases and J by 3 bases, leaving 13 bases between them. The V gene's germline CDR1 is SGHRS and CDR2 YFSETQ. The CDR3 sequence is 14 residues long. CDR3 nucleotides: TGCGCCAGCAGCCCCGCTGGGGGAGACTATGGCTACACCTTC. Translated: CASSPAGGDYGYTF.

The J gene is TRBJ2-3, the V gene TRBV19, with 9 bases lining up with TRBD2. Germline CDR1 is LNHDA and CDR2 is SQIVND (reference sequence). V gave up 6 bases and J gave up 3 bases; unmatched junction bases: 4. CDR3 length: 14 amino acids. In nucleotides, the CDR3 is TGTGCCAGTAGATGGCTAGCGGGAACAGATACGCAGTATTTT. It codes for CASRWLAGTDTQYF.

Regarding this clone: Other nucleotide sequences from this sample produce the same CDR3. The chain carries TRBV7-3 and TRBJ2-1; D may correspond to TRBD1 or TRBD2 (5 bases each). The germline CDR1 and CDR2 sequences are SGHTA and FQGTGA. The germline V and J ends were trimmed by 2 bases and 8 bases, with 10 bases remaining between them. The CDR3 totals 13 residues. The CDR3 nucleotides read TGTGCCAGCAGCTTAGAGAGGGGCGATGAGCAGTTCTTC. It encodes CASSLERGDEQFF.

The V and J genes are TRBV9 and TRBJ2-5, with a tentative D call TRBD1 (5 bases). This CDR3 is 14 amino acids long. CDR1 and CDR2 from the germline V gene are SGDLS and YYNGEE. V lost 0 bases and J 6 bases, leaving 12 bases between the germline ends. The CDR3 nucleotides are TGTGCCAGCAGCGTAGGAAGGGGTAGGCAGACCCAGTACTTC. Protein sequence: CASSVGRGRQTQYF. Full variable domain (rest looked up from reference TRBV9 and TRBJ2-5): DSGVTQTPKHLITATGQRVTLRCSPRSGDLSVYWYQQSLDQGLQFLIQYYNGEERAKGNILERFSAQQFPDLHSELNLSSLELGDSALYFCASSVGRGRQTQYFGPGTRLLVL.

The chain recombines TRBV5-3 with TRBJ2-2; 15 positions match TRBD2. TRBV5-3 is labeled an ORF, and its function is uncertain. The CDR3 runs to 18 residues. V was clipped by 0 bases and J by 7 bases; unmatched bases: 7. The CDR3 DNA reads as TGTGCCAGAAGCTTGGAGGGGACTAGCGGGAGGACGGGCGGGGAGCTGTTTTTT. It is translated as CARSLEGTSGRTGGELFF.

The rearrangement uses TRBV5-1 and TRBJ1-2, with 8 bases aligning to TRBD1. The CDR3 contains 14 residues. In germline, CDR1 is SGHRS, CDR2 YFSETQ. The junction had 6 bases not matched to a gene; V was cut back by 4 bases and J by 4 bases. This CDR3 is CASSLTGEVYGYTF. CDR3 in DNA: TGCGCCAGCAGCCTGACAGGGGAGGTCTATGGCTACACCTTC.

This rearrangement joins TRBV7-6 to TRBJ2-5; D uncertain. Deletions cut 5 bases from V and 4 bases from J, with 20 bases between. CDR1 and CDR2 from the germline V gene are SGHVS and FNYEAQ. The CDR3 consists of 16 residues. Here the CDR3 reads CASSPLFKGRRETQYF. The CDR3 bases are TGTGCCAGCAGCCCCCTCTTTAAAGGACGGAGAGAGACCCAGTACTTC.

The genes are TRBV7-9 and TRBJ2-1, with a tentative D call TRBD2 (5 bases). The V gene lost 6 bases and the J gene lost 15 bases, with 15 bases spanning the gap. The CDR3 runs 11 residues. Germline assignment: CDR1 SEHNR and CDR2 FQNEAQ (reference sequence). The CDR3 DNA sequence: TGTGCCAGCAGTACTGACCATGAGGGGTTCTTC. Protein: CASSTDHEGFF.

The CDR3 region has the DNA TGCGCCAGCAGCTTGGTGGGATCGGACACCGGGGAGCTGTTTTTT. Protein product: CASSLVGSDTGELFF. V is TRBV5-1 and J is TRBJ2-2; D unresolved. CDR1 and CDR2 from the germline V gene are SGHRS and YFSETQ. The CDR3 totals 15 residues. Trimming shortened V by 0 bases and J by 3 bases, and 9 bases separated the two germline ends. Supplemented by reference TRBV5-1 and TRBJ2-2, the full variable domain reads KAGVTQTPRYLIKTRGQQVTLSCSPISGHRSVSWYQQTPGQGLQFLFEYFSETQRNKGNFPGRFSGRQFSNSRSEMNVSTLELGDSALYLCASSLVGSDTGELFFGEGSRLTVL.

The chain employs TRBV11-1 and TRBJ2-1, with D perhaps TRBD1 or TRBD2 (5 bases each). V was shortened by 5 bases and J by 13 bases, with 15 bases between the two germline ends. Germline assignment: CDR1 SGHAT and CDR2 FQDESV (reference sequence). The CDR3 loop spans 12 amino acids. The CDR3 DNA reads TGTGCCAGCAGCCAGCCAGGGACGGGCCAGTTCTTC. This gives the protein CASSQPGTGQFF.

The J gene is TRBJ1-3, the V gene TRBV15, with 9 positions matching TRBD1. V dropped 0 bases and J dropped 0; count of bases not matched to a gene: 6. CDR1 and CDR2 (germline): LNHNV, YYDKDF (reference sequence). The CDR3 runs 18 residues. CDR3 residues: CATSRDHRGLRSGNTIYF. The CDR3, as DNA: TGTGCCACCAGCAGAGACCACAGGGGGCTCCGCTCTGGAAACACCATATATTTT.

The chain carries TRBV20-1 and TRBJ2-1, with D tentatively TRBD2 (5 bases). This CDR3 contains 11 residues. V gave up 7 bases and J gave up 4 bases, with 8 bases separating them. Germline loops: CDR1 DFQATT, CDR2 SNEGSKA (reference sequence). The CDR3 DNA follows: TGCAGTGTCCCGGGGTACAATGAGCAGTTCTTC. Translating it yields CSVPGYNEQFF.

V gene TRBV18 combines with J gene TRBJ2-7; D is undetermined. The V and J ends lost 2 bases and 3 bases respectively, with 17 bases between them. The CDR3 spans 16 residues. The V gene's germline CDR1 is KGHSH and CDR2 LQKENI. The CDR3 region is CASSPYAESRSYEQYF. The CDR3 DNA reads as TGTGCCAGCTCACCATACGCGGAGTCCAGGAGCTACGAGCAGTACTTC.

The chain has TRBV4-1 and TRBJ1-2; D is possibly TRBD1 (6 bases). Germline values: CDR1 MGHRA, CDR2 YSYEKL. This CDR3 spans 16 amino acids. The germline V and J ends were trimmed by 0 bases and 5 bases, with 16 bases remaining between them. In nucleotides, the CDR3 is TGCGCCAGCAGCCAAGAGGTTACAGGGCCGGGATATGGCTACACCTTC. The encoded protein is CASSQEVTGPGYGYTF.

This clone was counted a single time. The V and J genes are TRBV6-1 and TRBJ2-7; D remains unclear. The CDR3 spans 14 residues. CDR1 MNHNS and CDR2 SASEGT come from the germline V gene. V lost 1 base and J 6 bases, leaving 13 bases between the germline ends. For the CDR3, the DNA is TGTGCCAGCAGTGAAGGGGGATTCTTTTTCGAGCAGTACTTC. Amino acids: CASSEGGFFFEQYF.

This clone was detected a few times. The chain has TRBV6-6 and TRBJ1-1; D ambiguous. V was clipped by 2 bases and J by 3 bases, with 7 bases between them. Germline V gives CDR1 MNHNY, CDR2 SVGAGI (reference sequence). The length of the CDR3 is 13 residues. CDR3 sequence reads: CASSYGRYTEAFF. DNA for the CDR3: TGTGCCAGCAGTTACGGACGGTACACTGAAGCTTTCTTT.

The chain uses TRBV2 and TRBJ2-5; D is uncertain. The V and J ends lost 6 bases and 2 bases respectively, with 4 bases between them. Germline lookup yields CDR1 SNHLY and CDR2 FYNNEI. This CDR3 comprises 11 residues. Here the CDR3 DNA reads TGTGCCAGCAGCCAACAAGAGACCCAGTACTTC. Its protein is CASSQQETQYF. Drawing the rest from reference TRBV2 and TRBJ2-5, the complete variable domain is EPEVTQTPSHQVTQMGQEVILRCVPISNHLYFYWYRQILGQKVEFLVSFYNNEISEKSEIFDDQFSVERPDGSNFTLKIRSTKLEDSAMYFCASSQQETQYFGPGTRLLVL.

The chain carries TRBV29-1 and TRBJ2-1; TRBD1 aligns across 8 bases. Losses at the gene ends were 4 bases for V and 3 bases for J; bases not matched to a gene: 8. The CDR3 loop spans 15 amino acids. Germline values: CDR1 SQVTM, CDR2 ANQGSEA. The CDR3: CSVVLDRVGYNEQFF. CDR3 bases: TGCAGCGTTGTTTTGGACAGGGTTGGCTACAATGAGCAGTTCTTC.

The chain joins TRBV9 to TRBJ1-3; D is ambiguous. This CDR3 has 17 residues. V lost 3 bases and J lost 0, with 16 bases in between. Germline CDR1 and CDR2: SGDLS and YYNGEE. DNA for the CDR3: TGTGCCAGCAGCGCCCAAGAGACCCGGCCCTCTGGAAACACCATATATTTT. This codes for CASSAQETRPSGNTIYF.

This chain connects TRBV19 to TRBJ2-1; 7 bases align to TRBD1. Germline V gene sequence: CDR1 LNHDA, CDR2 SQIVND (reference sequence). With V trimmed by 5 bases and J by 4 bases, 5 bases remained unmatched. This CDR3 has 14 amino acids. For the CDR3, the DNA is TGTGCCAGTAGTGAGGGACAGCCGTACAATGAGCAGTTCTTC. Translation gives CASSEGQPYNEQFF. Drawing the rest from reference TRBV19 and TRBJ2-1, the complete variable domain is DGGITQSPKYLFRKEGQNVTLSCEQNLNHDAMYWYRQDPGQGLRLIYYSQIVNDFQKGDIAEGYSVSREKKESFPLTVTSAQKNPTAFYLCASSEGQPYNEQFFGPGTRLTVL.

The chain uses TRBV11-2 and TRBJ2-3; D is ambiguous. This CDR3 has 17 amino acids. The germline V gene has CDR1 SGHAT and CDR2 FQNNGV. With 1 base removed from V and 2 bases from J, the gap between germline ends came to 16 bases. The CDR3 DNA reads as TGTGCCAGCAGCTTAGCCCCCGCGGCGCGCTTCACAGATACGCAGTATTTT. It specifies CASSLAPAARFTDTQYF.

J is TRBJ2-2 and V is TRBV10-1; 10 positions match TRBD1. CDR3 size: 14 residues. Per the germline V gene, CDR1 is WNHNN and CDR2 is SYGVQD (reference sequence). V lost 10 bases, J lost 0 bases, and 2 bases stayed unmatched. CDR3 nucleotides: TGCGCCACCGACAGGGGGCCGAACACCGGGGAGCTGTTTTTT. Translation gives CATDRGPNTGELFF.

This clone appeared once. In nucleotides, the CDR3 is TGTGCCACCAGCAGAGTTATCACGGGGATGGTCGAGACCCAGTACTTC. It is translated as CATSRVITGMVETQYF. This sequence joins TRBV15 and TRBJ2-5, with D possibly being TRBD2 (5 bases). Germline V gene sequence: CDR1 LNHNV, CDR2 YYDKDF (reference sequence). Trimming took off 1 base at V and 5 bases at J, with 17 bases between the two ends. There are 16 residues in the CDR3. Complete variable domain (other parts from reference TRBV15 and TRBJ2-5): DAMVIQNPRYQVTQFGKPVTLSCSQTLNHNVMYWYQQKSSQAPKLLFHYYDKDFNNEADTPDNFQSRRPNTSFCFLDIRSPGLGDTAMYLCATSRVITGMVETQYFGPGTRLLVL.

This sequence joins TRBV6-1 and TRBJ1-3, with D uncertain. The CDR3 totals 12 residues. Germline lookup yields CDR1 MNHNS and CDR2 SASEGT. V lost 5 bases and J lost 2, with 4 bases in between. In nucleotides, the CDR3 is TGTGCCAGCAGTCATACTGGAAACACCATATATTTT. Its protein product is CASSHTGNTIYF.

The chain links TRBV7-2 to TRBJ2-7, with D tentatively TRBD1 or TRBD2 (5 bases each). This CDR3 is built from 14 residues. V gave up 5 bases and J gave up 4 bases, with 15 bases separating them. Germline V lookup: CDR1 SGHTA, CDR2 FQGNSA. The CDR3 here is CASSLPGRLYEQYF. CDR3 nucleotide sequence: TGTGCCAGCAGCCTTCCGGGACGTTTATACGAGCAGTACTTC.

This chain uses TRBV15 with TRBJ2-1; D tentatively reads TRBD1 or TRBD2 (5 bases each). The CDR3 spans 16 residues. V was trimmed by 3 bases and J by 2 bases, leaving 14 bases between them. Germline V lookup: CDR1 LNHNV, CDR2 YYDKDF (reference sequence). This chain's CDR3 is CATSRGRRSAYNEQFF. In nucleotides, the CDR3 is TGTGCCACCAGCAGGGGACGGCGGTCGGCCTACAATGAGCAGTTCTTC.

CDR3 DNA: TGCGCCAGCAGTTCCGGGACTAGCGGGAGGGGTACCGGGGAGCTGTTTTTT. Translating gives CASSSGTSGRGTGELFF. The gene calls are TRBV10-1 and TRBJ2-2; 16 bases fit TRBD2. The germline gives CDR1 WNHNN, CDR2 SYGVQD (reference sequence). V gave up 5 bases and J gave up 5 bases; unmatched junction bases: 5. This CDR3 region has 17 residues.

This sequence joins TRBV7-2 and TRBJ2-3; TRBD2 aligns across 9 bases. Germline CDR1 and CDR2: SGHTA and FQGNSA. CDR3 size: 16 residues. V gave up 4 bases and J gave up 1 base; unmatched junction bases: 6. In DNA form, the CDR3 reads TGTGCCAGCAGCTCTGCTAGCGGGATGGGCACAGATACGCAGTATTTT. Its protein product is CASSSASGMGTDTQYF. Supplemented by reference TRBV7-2 and TRBJ2-3, the full variable domain reads GAGVSQSPSNKVTEKGKDVELRCDPISGHTALYWYRQSLGQGLEFLIYFQGNSAPDKSGLPSDRFSAERTGGSVSTLTIQRTQQEDSAVYLCASSSASGMGTDTQYFGPGTRLTVL.